Reported below is one TCR beta chain. The record originates from a study of radiotherapy plus CTLA-4 blockade in lung cancer. Profiled with immunoSEQ multiplex PCR; TCRdb holds only in-frame clones, not every one. The table lists roughly 58,000 clones, 82% of them singletons. Trimming left V 5 bases short and J 10 bases short, with 22 bases between. Looked up from germline, CDR1 is SGHTA and CDR2 is FQGNSA. The CDR3 loop spans 15 amino acids. The sample here was peripheral blood, taken from a patient treated with radiotherapy plus ipilimumab. The sequence derives from a human donor with non-small cell lung cancer whose response to radiotherapy plus ipilimumab could not be evaluated. The rearrangement links TRBV7-2 to TRBJ2-3; tentatively, D is TRBD2 (7 bases). The CDR3 region is CASSPQSVGGGAQYF. The CDR3 bases are TGTGCCAGCAGCCCGCAGAGCGTAGGAGGGGGGGCGCAGTATTTT.